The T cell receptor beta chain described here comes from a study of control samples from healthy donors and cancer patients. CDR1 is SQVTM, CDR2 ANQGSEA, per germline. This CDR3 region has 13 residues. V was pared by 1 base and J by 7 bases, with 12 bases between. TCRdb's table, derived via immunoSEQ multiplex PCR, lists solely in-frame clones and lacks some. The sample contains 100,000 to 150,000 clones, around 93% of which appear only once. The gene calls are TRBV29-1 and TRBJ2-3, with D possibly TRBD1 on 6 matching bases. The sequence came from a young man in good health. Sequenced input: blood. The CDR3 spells CSVEVGAENTQYF. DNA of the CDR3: TGCAGCGTTGAAGTGGGGGCTGAAAATACGCAGTATTTT.